This entry lists 21 T cell receptor beta chains sequenced from one sample in a study of blood T cell repertoires in COVID-19. Clones were read by immunoSEQ multiplex PCR, and TCRdb kept only the in-frame ones, dropping some. Of some 78,000 clones in the sample, roughly 89% were seen once. Sequencing was carried out using peripheral blood. Every receptor here comes from a man aged 45-60 years with active or convalescent COVID-19.

The rearrangement joins TRBV2 to TRBJ2-1; D might be TRBD2 (6 bases). Germline CDR1 reads SNHLY; CDR2 reads FYNNEI. The length of the CDR3 is 15 residues. V was pared by 4 bases and J by 6 bases, with 16 bases between. In DNA, the CDR3 is TGTGCCAGCAGTGTGGAGGGAGGCTCGGGCAATGAGCAGTTCTTC. Its protein product is CASSVEGGSGNEQFF.

The chain couples TRBV2 to TRBJ2-1; a possible D gene is TRBD2 (6 bases). The CDR3 length is 14 residues. Germline CDR1 and CDR2: SNHLY and FYNNEI. V was shortened by 3 bases and J by 4 bases, with 10 bases between the two germline ends. As DNA, the CDR3 is TGTGCCAGCAGTGACCGTAGCGGTTACAATGAGCAGTTCTTC. This codes for CASSDRSGYNEQFF.

CDR3 sequence (DNA): TGTGCCAGCAGCTTAGGTAGTCTGAACACCGGGGAGCTGTTTTTT. It translates to CASSLGSLNTGELFF. The J gene is TRBJ2-2, the V gene TRBV7-2; D gene uncertain. The CDR3 spans 15 residues. The V end lost 1 base, the J end lost 1 base, and 7 bases lay between the germline ends. Germline V gene sequence: CDR1 SGHTA, CDR2 FQGNSA.

The chain couples TRBV21-1 to TRBJ1-5; no check of the table's D call, TRBD1, against the DNA was made. TRBV21-1 has pseudogene status. The CDR3 is 19 residues long. The CDR3 region has the DNA TGTGCCAGCAGCAAAACCGGCAGGGGGCCTGGAACGGGGAATCAGCCCCAGCATTTT. As protein: CASSKTGRGPGTGNQPQHF.

The rearrangement links TRBV5-1 to TRBJ2-5; TRBD2 matches at 7 bases. The CDR3 extends over 19 amino acids. V dropped 5 bases and J dropped 5; count of bases not matched to a gene: 24. Germline-derived CDR1 and CDR2 are SGHRS and YFSETQ. Here the CDR3 DNA reads TGCGCCAGCAGGCAAGGGTGGACCCGACGGGCGGGAGCGGGGGAGACCCAGTACTTC. Encoded protein: CASRQGWTRRAGAGETQYF.

The gene calls are TRBV5-4 and TRBJ2-6; 7 nucleotides match TRBD2. Trimming removed 4 bases from V and 0 bases from J; junction bases left unmatched: 7. Germline values: CDR1 SGHNT, CDR2 YYREEE (reference sequence). This CDR3 has 17 residues. DNA for the CDR3: TGTGCCAGCAGCCCGGGACTACCCCTCTCTGGGGCCAACGTCCTGACTTTC. Translating gives CASSPGLPLSGANVLTF.

The rearrangement links TRBV7-2 to TRBJ2-7, with 9 bases aligning to TRBD2. The germline V gene has CDR1 SGHTA and CDR2 FQGNSA. CDR3 length: 15 amino acids. V lost 0 bases to trimming and J lost 7 bases; unmatched junction nucleotides: 7. The CDR3 is CASSLAGLADYEQYF. Written as DNA, the CDR3 is TGTGCCAGCAGCTTAGCGGGACTAGCAGATTATGAGCAGTACTTC.

The gene calls are TRBV6-5 and TRBJ1-3; D uncertain. CDR1 and CDR2 (germline): MNHEY, SVGAGI. Trimming stripped 2 bases from V and 3 bases from J, with 11 bases between. This CDR3 region has 15 residues. The CDR3 loop reads CASSYRGGLGNTIYF. Written as DNA, the CDR3 is TGTGCCAGCAGTTACCGGGGTGGCCTTGGAAACACCATATATTTT.

The chain combines TRBV19 with TRBJ2-5; 8 bases fit TRBD2. Germline assignment: CDR1 LNHDA and CDR2 SQIVND (reference sequence). The CDR3 totals 13 residues. V shed 9 bases and J 5 bases; nucleotides not matched to a gene: 8. The DNA for the CDR3 is TGTGCCAGCACGGGGGGGCCGGAGGAGACCCAGTACTTC. It yields the protein CASTGGPEETQYF.

The gene calls are TRBV11-2 and TRBJ2-5; a possible D gene is TRBD2 (5 bases). The V end was cut by 3 bases, the J end by 2 bases, with 10 bases between. In germline, CDR1 is SGHAT, CDR2 FQNNGV. The CDR3 consists of 14 residues. The CDR3 loop reads CASSFTGIQETQYF. As DNA, the CDR3 is TGTGCCAGCAGCTTCACGGGAATACAAGAGACCCAGTACTTC.

The chain uses TRBV10-3 and TRBJ1-6, with 8 positions matching TRBD1. The germline V gene encodes CDR1 ENHRY and CDR2 SYGVKD. With V trimmed by 0 bases and J by 7 bases, 11 bases remained unmatched. The CDR3 length is 18 residues. The CDR3 is CAISESITSGGWNSPLHF. CDR3 coding DNA: TGTGCCATCAGTGAGTCGATTACGTCAGGGGGCTGGAATTCACCCCTCCACTTT.

The chain is built from TRBV19 and TRBJ1-4; perhaps TRBD1 as D (5 bases). The CDR3 has 16 amino acids. V was trimmed by 4 bases and J by 11 bases, leaving 23 bases between them. Germline V gene sequence: CDR1 LNHDA, CDR2 SQIVND (reference sequence). The CDR3 reads CASSKTLQGNRDKLFF. The CDR3 coding sequence is TGTGCCAGTAGTAAGACACTTCAGGGAAATCGCGACAAACTGTTTTTT. Full variable domain (outside the CDR3, taken from reference TRBV19 and TRBJ1-4): DGGITQSPKYLFRKEGQNVTLSCEQNLNHDAMYWYRQDPGQGLRLIYYSQIVNDFQKGDIAEGYSVSREKKESFPLTVTSAQKNPTAFYLCASSKTLQGNRDKLFFGSGTQLSVL.

The CDR3 DNA is TGTGCCACCAACGCCGGGACAGGGGTTGGCAATCAGCCCCAGCATTTT. Its translation: CATNAGTGVGNQPQHF. J is TRBJ1-5 and V is TRBV24-1, with TRBD1 matching over 10 bases. Trimming cost V 8 bases and J 2 bases; bases outside gene matches: 8. This CDR3 spans 16 amino acids. CDR1 and CDR2 (germline): KGHDR, SFDVKD.

V is TRBV11-2 and J is TRBJ1-6; possibly TRBD1 for D (5 bases). Germline loops: CDR1 SGHAT, CDR2 FQNNGV. The CDR3 spans 16 residues. V lost 5 bases, J lost 5 bases, and 16 bases lay in between. The CDR3 DNA reads TGTGCCAGCAGCCCGAGGACATCCCTTAATAATTCACCCCTCCACTTT. It translates to CASSPRTSLNNSPLHF.

The chain joins TRBV9 to TRBJ1-2; D is perhaps TRBD1 (5 bases). The CDR3 loop spans 13 amino acids. The germline V gene has CDR1 SGDLS and CDR2 YYNGEE. V was shortened by 0 bases and J by 4 bases, with 7 bases between the two germline ends. CDR3 amino acids: CASSVGQTYGYTF. In nucleotides, the CDR3 is TGTGCCAGCAGCGTAGGACAGACCTATGGCTACACCTTC.

The chain employs TRBV5-5 and TRBJ1-3; no firm D call. Deletions cut 4 bases from V and 0 bases from J, with 17 bases between. Germline V lookup: CDR1 SGHKS, CDR2 YYEKEE (reference sequence). The CDR3 is made up of 17 amino acids. CDR3 DNA sequence: TGTGCCAGCAGCCACATTAGGTCTGGGCTCTCTGGAAACACCATATATTTT. Protein sequence: CASSHIRSGLSGNTIYF.

J is TRBJ1-5 and V is TRBV7-6, with 8 bases identical to TRBD1. The trim removed 1 base at V and 4 bases at J, leaving 6 bases unmatched. CDR1 is SGHVS and CDR2 is FNYEAQ in the germline V gene. The CDR3 totals 16 residues. As DNA, the CDR3 is TGTGCCAGCAGCTTAGGGACAGGGAAAGAGAATCAGCCCCAGCATTTT. This translates into CASSLGTGKENQPQHF.

About this clone: The same CDR3 can be traced to other DNA sequences in this sample. In nucleotides, the CDR3 is TGCAGCGTTGACCTCCCGAGCTCCTACAATGAGCAGTTCTTC. Amino acid sequence: CSVDLPSSYNEQFF. The J gene is TRBJ2-1, the V gene TRBV29-1; D unclear. Trimming took 3 bases from V and 0 from J, leaving 9 bases between them. The V gene's germline CDR1 is SQVTM and CDR2 ANQGSEA. The CDR3 has 14 residues.

The rearrangement joins TRBV30 to TRBJ1-4; TRBD1 aligns across 7 bases. The CDR3 totals 14 residues. The junction had 4 bases not matched to a gene; V was cut back by 2 bases and J by 4 bases. Germline V lookup: CDR1 GTSNPN, CDR2 SVGIG (reference sequence). CDR3 nucleotide sequence: TGTGCCTGGAGTCTGGGGACAGATAATGAAAAACTGTTTTTT. This encodes CAWSLGTDNEKLFF.

Only one count was recorded for this clone. The chain couples TRBV7-8 to TRBJ2-7; D is perhaps TRBD1 (6 bases). V shed 1 base and J shed 0 bases, with 16 bases lying between them. Germline V lookup: CDR1 SGHVS, CDR2 FQNEAQ. There are 17 residues in the CDR3. The CDR3: CASSLVRAGANSYEQYF. Here the CDR3 DNA reads TGTGCCAGCAGCTTAGTGCGGGCAGGGGCGAACTCCTACGAGCAGTACTTC.

The table lists this clone with a few counts. The chain employs TRBV28 and TRBJ1-4; 9 bases align to TRBD1. Trimming cost V 5 bases and J 7 bases; bases outside gene matches: 8. The CDR3 has 15 residues. Germline values: CDR1 MDHEN, CDR2 SYDVKM. The CDR3: CASSTRTGGGEKLFF. CDR3 in DNA: TGTGCCAGCAGTACACGAACAGGGGGCGGTGAAAAACTGTTTTTT.